These 32 T cell receptor beta chains share one sample of origin, sequenced in a study of CD8 T cells in ankylosing spondylitis. TCRdb used MiXCR to reprocess the 5' RACE reads, holding one entry per CDR3 protein. The sample has 450,000 to 550,000 distinct CDR3 sequences; about 5.2% are singletons. These receptors lack a known antigen. Study results and limitations: Typical of ankylosing spondylitis blood, it appeared, was a TCR beta motif of about eight highly homologous variants.

The specimen was blood, either unsorted or a sorted T cell fraction (not recorded which). These receptors came from a male donor with ankylosing spondylitis.

This clonotype has at least ten counts. V is TRBV10-3 and J is TRBJ1-1, with 7 bases aligning to TRBD1. The ends lost 7 bases at V and 6 bases at J; junction bases unmatched: 8. This CDR3 region has 13 residues. Germline CDR1 is ENHRY and CDR2 is SYGVKD. CDR3 residues: CAITGTVRAEAFF. The CDR3 nucleotides read TGTGCCATCACCGGGACAGTGCGGGCTGAAGCTTTCTTT.

There are many counts of this clonotype. The chain is built from TRBV5-5 and TRBJ2-5, with unresolved D. Between the trimmed V and J ends, which lost 0 bases and 1 base, there was a span of 7 bases. The CDR3 spans 14 residues. The germline CDR1 and CDR2 sequences are SGHKS and YYEKEE (reference sequence). The DNA for the CDR3 is TGTGCCAGCAGCTTGGTGGTCAGCCAAGAGACCCAGTACTTC. Amino acids: CASSLVVSQETQYF.

This clonotype showed up many times. The chain has TRBV27 and TRBJ2-7; 8 nucleotides agree with TRBD1. This CDR3 region has 15 residues. Germline-derived CDR1 and CDR2 are MNHEY and SMNVEV (reference sequence). V lost 6 bases and J lost 3; bases outside the gene matches: 10. The CDR3, as DNA: TGTGCCAGCAGAGGCCAGGGGGCTCAGGACTACGAGCAGTACTTC. Its translation is CASRGQGAQDYEQYF.

This clonotype was found a few times. This rearrangement joins TRBV29-1 to TRBJ1-2; 7 positions agree with TRBD1. The CDR3 contains 23 residues. J lost 0 bases, V lost 6 bases, and 34 bases had no gene match. Germline V CDR1 and CDR2: SQVTM, ANQGSEA. CDR3 sequence: CSVVSRPRGPGILGAAANYGYTF. CDR3 in DNA: TGCAGCGTCGTGAGTCGCCCGAGGGGGCCGGGTATCCTCGGGGCCGCCGCTAACTATGGCTACACCTTC.

In this sample, this clonotype turned up many times. The rearrangement uses TRBV12-3 or TRBV12-4 and TRBJ2-3, with 10 bases matching TRBD2. V was pared by 6 bases and J by 1 base, with 7 bases of the junction left unmatched. There are 16 residues in the CDR3. The CDR3 DNA reads as TGTGCCAGCAGCCCTGGGACTAGCGACGGCACAGATACGCAGTATTTT. It is translated as CASSPGTSDGTDTQYF.

This clonotype has ten or more counts. This chain links TRBV27 with TRBJ2-5, with 7 bases that match TRBD1. The CDR3 runs 15 residues. V gave up 3 bases and J gave up 0 bases; unmatched junction bases: 4. The germline CDR1 and CDR2 sequences are MNHEY and SMNVEV (reference sequence). The CDR3 nucleotides are TGTGCCAGCAGTTTTGGGACAGACGACCAAGAGACCCAGTACTTC. Its translation is CASSFGTDDQETQYF.

A few counts support this clonotype. V is TRBV5-1 and J is TRBJ2-3; the D gene could be TRBD1 or TRBD2 (6 bases each). Trimming removed 1 base at V and 7 bases at J, with 16 bases between. The CDR3 has 15 amino acids. Germline-derived CDR1 and CDR2 are SGHRS and YFSETQ. The CDR3 is CASSLRGGHRNTQYF. The CDR3 DNA follows: TGCGCCAGCAGCTTGCGAGGGGGGCACAGGAATACGCAGTATTTT.

This clonotype was picked up many times. This chain links TRBV5-4 with TRBJ1-3; 7 bases map to TRBD1. Looked up from germline, CDR1 is SGHNT and CDR2 is YYREEE (reference sequence). V was pared by 4 bases and J by 0 bases, with 7 bases of the junction left unmatched. This CDR3 is 16 amino acids long. CDR3 in amino acids: CASSPGQRSSGNTIYF. Written as DNA, the CDR3 is TGTGCCAGCAGCCCGGGACAGCGAAGCTCTGGAAACACCATATATTTT.

The chain links TRBV6-2 or TRBV6-3 to TRBJ2-6; 7 nucleotides match TRBD1. This CDR3 spans 16 amino acids. Trimming cost V 5 bases and J 3 bases; bases outside gene matches: 7. The germline V gene has CDR1 MNHEY and CDR2 SVGEGT. CDR3 amino acids: CASSVRRGLGANVLTF. In DNA form, the CDR3 reads TGTGCCAGCAGTGTGAGAAGGGGGCTTGGGGCCAACGTCCTGACTTTC.

The table lists this clonotype with many counts. V gene TRBV28 combines with J gene TRBJ2-7, with 9 bases identical to TRBD1. CDR1 is MDHEN, CDR2 SYDVKM, per germline. Trimming at V came to 6 bases and at J to 4 bases, leaving 10 bases not matched to a gene. This CDR3 is 15 amino acids long. The DNA of the CDR3 is TGTGCCAGCAGCTCCACCGGGACAGGGCGTTACGAGCAGTACTTC. Translation: CASSSTGTGRYEQYF.

This clonotype was seen many times. The rearrangement uses TRBV7-9 and TRBJ2-1, with 9 bases that match TRBD1. Per the germline V gene, CDR1 is SEHNR and CDR2 is FQNEAQ (reference sequence). V trimming: 5 bases; J trimming: 5 bases; junction bases outside the gene matches: 7. The CDR3 loop spans 15 amino acids. Here the CDR3 DNA reads TGTGCCAGCAGCCCCTGGGGACAGGGTAACAATGAGCAGTTCTTC. Its translation is CASSPWGQGNNEQFF.

This clonotype was recorded a few times. The gene calls are TRBV19 and TRBJ1-5; maybe TRBD1 (5 bases). V was shortened by 5 bases and J by 4 bases, with 9 bases between the two germline ends. Germline V gives CDR1 LNHDA, CDR2 SQIVND (reference sequence). The CDR3 contains 13 residues. CDR3 sequence (DNA): TGTGCCAGTAGTTTCAGGGTTAATCAGCCCCAGCATTTT. Its protein is CASSFRVNQPQHF.

This clonotype was seen ten or more times. The chain is built from TRBV10-3 and TRBJ1-5; D gene uncertain. The CDR3 sequence is 13 residues long. V was pared by 4 bases and J by 0 bases, with 4 bases between. Looked up from germline, CDR1 is ENHRY and CDR2 is SYGVKD. The CDR3 reads CAISGYSNQPQHF. CDR3 DNA: TGTGCCATCAGTGGTTATAGCAATCAGCCCCAGCATTTT.

CDR3 coding DNA: TGTGCCAGCAGCGGAGACAGTGGCGGGAACATTCAGTACTTC. Amino acids: CASSGDSGGNIQYF. The chain links TRBV7-8 to TRBJ2-4, with D possibly being TRBD1 or TRBD2 (5 bases each). Trimming left V 5 bases short and J 7 bases short, with 15 bases between. There are 14 residues in the CDR3. Per germline, CDR1 SGHVS and CDR2 FQNEAQ.

This clonotype was seen at least ten times. This chain joins TRBV4-3 and TRBJ1-2; D not resolved. V was clipped by 0 bases and J by 3 bases, with 8 bases between them. The CDR3 runs to 14 residues. Germline CDR1 and CDR2: LGHNA and YSLEER. The CDR3 loop is CASSQDDRHYGYTF. In nucleotides, the CDR3 is TGCGCCAGCAGCCAAGATGACCGTCACTATGGCTACACCTTC.

This clonotype was counted at least ten times. This chain connects TRBV10-3 to TRBJ2-2; TRBD2 aligns across 14 bases. Germline trimming cut 6 bases from V and 3 bases from J; bases unmatched to any gene: 0. This CDR3 has 15 residues. CDR1 is ENHRY and CDR2 is SYGVKD in the germline V gene. The CDR3 nucleotides are TGTGCCATCAGGGGACTAGCGGGAGACACCGGGGAGCTGTTTTTT. Translated: CAIRGLAGDTGELFF.

This sequence joins TRBV7-9 and TRBJ2-5; possibly TRBD1 or TRBD2 for D (5 bases each). Trimming removed 1 base from V and 5 bases from J, with 14 bases in between. Germline V gives CDR1 SEHNR, CDR2 FQNEAQ (reference sequence). The CDR3 has 15 amino acids. CDR3 amino acids: CASSLGGGPQETQYF. CDR3 DNA: TGTGCCAGCAGCTTAGGTGGGGGACCCCAGGAGACCCAGTACTTC.

At least ten counts were recorded for this clonotype. Here the CDR3 DNA reads TGTGCCAGCAGTCTCCCTCGAGGGGGACTCCTGAACACTGAAGCTTTCTTT. Protein: CASSLPRGGLLNTEAFF. This rearrangement joins TRBV12-3 or TRBV12-4 to TRBJ1-1, with D possibly matching TRBD1 (6 bases). Trimming stripped 5 bases from V and 0 bases from J, with 19 bases between. CDR3 length equals 17 residues.

Many counts were recorded for this clonotype. The chain couples TRBV7-9 to TRBJ1-1, with 9 positions matching TRBD1. V shed 4 bases and J 3 bases; nucleotides not matched to a gene: 12. Germline V gives CDR1 SEHNR, CDR2 FQNEAQ (reference sequence). The length of the CDR3 is 17 residues. The CDR3 here is CASSSGQGGHLDTEAFF. As DNA, the CDR3 is TGTGCCAGCAGCTCGGGACAGGGTGGACATTTGGACACTGAAGCTTTCTTT.

This clonotype appeared many times. The chain uses TRBV13 and TRBJ2-7, with TRBD1 matching 10 bases. J was trimmed by 4 bases and V by 5 bases; bases with no gene match: 8. This CDR3 contains 15 residues. The germline V gene has CDR1 PRHDT and CDR2 FYEKMQ (reference sequence). As DNA, the CDR3 is TGTGCCAGCAGCCGGGAGGGACAGGGGTTTTACGAGCAGTACTTC. It codes for CASSREGQGFYEQYF. Using reference TRBV13 and TRBJ2-7 for the parts outside the CDR3, the full variable domain is AAGVIQSPRHLIKEKRETATLKCYPIPRHDTVYWYQQGPGQDPQFLISFYEKMQSDKGSIPDRFSAQQFSDYHSELNMSSLELGDSALYFCASSREGQGFYEQYFGPGTRLTVT.

This clonotype showed up many times. For the CDR3, the DNA is TGTGCCAGCAGTCCTTTGGGACCTTTGAACACTGAAGCTTTCTTT. Its protein is CASSPLGPLNTEAFF. The genes are TRBV6-2 or TRBV6-3 and TRBJ1-1; the D gene is possibly TRBD1 (5 bases). CDR3 length: 15 amino acids. Germline CDR1 and CDR2: MNHEY and SVGEGT. The V end lost 5 bases, the J end lost 0 bases, and 13 bases lay between the germline ends.

Many counts were recorded for this clonotype. The CDR3 sequence is CASSPRRGGQGFHQPQHF. In nucleotides, the CDR3 is TGTGCCAGCAGCCCACGCCGGGGAGGGCAGGGTTTTCATCAGCCCCAGCATTTT. The rearrangement uses TRBV11-2 and TRBJ1-5; TRBD1 might be the D (5 bases). Trimming left V 5 bases short and J 5 bases short, with 25 bases between. Germline V gene data show CDR1 as SGHAT and CDR2 as FQNNGV. This CDR3 spans 18 amino acids.

This clonotype was found many times. The V call is TRBV5-1, the J call TRBJ1-6, with 8 positions matching TRBD1. The V segment lost 4 bases and the J segment 8 bases; nucleotides outside the gene matches: 14. The CDR3 runs to 17 residues. Germline V gene lookup returns CDR1 SGHRS and CDR2 YFSETQ. The CDR3 sequence is CASSPGGSDEFDSPLHF. As DNA, the CDR3 is TGCGCCAGCAGCCCAGGGGGCTCGGACGAGTTTGATTCACCCCTCCACTTT.

This clonotype was found many times. The rearrangement uses TRBV10-3 and TRBJ1-3; D gene ambiguous. Per germline, CDR1 ENHRY and CDR2 SYGVKD. The V end lost 11 bases, the J end lost 5 bases, and 13 bases lay between the germline ends. This CDR3 region has 12 residues. Here the CDR3 reads CAVRRLRNTIYF. The CDR3 DNA reads as TGTGCCGTGCGGAGATTAAGAAACACCATATATTTT.

This clonotype showed up many times. The V gene is TRBV9, the J gene TRBJ1-5, with D perhaps TRBD1 (6 bases). V lost 3 bases and J 4 bases, leaving 14 bases between the germline ends. Germline V gene lookup returns CDR1 SGDLS and CDR2 YYNGEE. The CDR3 consists of 15 residues. The DNA of the CDR3 is TGTGCCAGCAGCGGGACCGGGACACCAAATCAGCCCCAGCATTTT. This codes for CASSGTGTPNQPQHF.

This clonotype was recorded at least ten times. This chain connects TRBV4-3 to TRBJ2-1; D is unclear. V was trimmed by 0 bases and J by 5 bases, leaving 11 bases between them. The CDR3 loop spans 15 amino acids. From germline, CDR1 is LGHNA and CDR2 YSLEER. DNA for the CDR3: TGCGCCAGCAGCCAAGAGAGAAACGCACACAATGAGCAGTTCTTC. Translation gives CASSQERNAHNEQFF.

In this sample, this clonotype turned up many times. The chain is built from TRBV20-1 and TRBJ1-4, with a tentative D call TRBD1 (5 bases). Germline values: CDR1 DFQATT, CDR2 SNEGSKA (reference sequence). This CDR3 contains 18 residues. Deletions cut 0 bases from V and 3 bases from J, with 20 bases between. CDR3 in amino acids: CSARDIGGFPSSNEKLFF. For the CDR3, the DNA is TGCAGTGCTAGAGATATTGGGGGGTTCCCCTCTTCTAATGAAAAACTGTTTTTT.

Ten or more counts support this clonotype. DNA for the CDR3: TGTGCCAGCAGCCACCTGAGACAGGGAGCCAAAAACATTCAGTACTTC. It is translated as CASSHLRQGAKNIQYF. The V and J genes are TRBV4-2 and TRBJ2-4; the match to TRBD1 covers 7 bases. Per germline, CDR1 LGHNA and CDR2 YNFKEQ. CDR3 size: 16 residues. With 3 bases clipped from V and 0 bases from J, the junction kept 5 bases outside the gene matches.

A few counts support this clonotype. The chain employs TRBV5-1 and TRBJ2-2; either TRBD1 or TRBD2 may supply D (5 bases each). V dropped 3 bases and J dropped 3 bases, with 18 bases sitting between them. CDR1 is SGHRS, CDR2 YFSETQ, per germline. The CDR3 has 17 amino acids. The CDR3 DNA is TGCGCCAGCAGCTGGGCCGGGACCCCATATTACACCGGGGAGCTGTTTTTT. Its protein product is CASSWAGTPYYTGELFF.

This clonotype was picked up many times. The chain recombines TRBV4-3 with TRBJ2-1, with 7 bases lining up with TRBD2. V shed 1 base and J 2 bases; nucleotides not matched to a gene: 2. Germline loops: CDR1 LGHNA, CDR2 YSLEER. This CDR3 has 15 amino acids. The CDR3 loop is CASSQGLAPYNEQFF. CDR3 nucleotides: TGCGCCAGCAGCCAAGGACTAGCCCCCTACAATGAGCAGTTCTTC.

This clonotype was counted ten times or more. The CDR3 sequence is CASSQYGTEAFF. CDR3 DNA: TGTGCCAGCAGCCAATACGGCACTGAAGCTTTCTTT. The chain employs TRBV4-2 and TRBJ1-1, with D uncertain. The CDR3 is 12 residues long. V shed 2 bases and J shed 4 bases, with 5 bases lying between them. The germline CDR1 and CDR2 sequences are LGHNA and YNFKEQ.

Details on this clonotype: A much larger clonotype is one base distant, so this may be a read error. The V call is TRBV16, the J call TRBJ1-1, with a possible D match to TRBD1 (5 bases). Germline-derived CDR1 and CDR2 are KGHSY and FQNENV. This CDR3 comprises 16 residues. In DNA, the CDR3 is TGTACCAGCAGCCAATCGGGGCAGACCCTGAACACTGAAGCTTTCTTT. It is translated as CTSSQSGQTLNTEAFF.